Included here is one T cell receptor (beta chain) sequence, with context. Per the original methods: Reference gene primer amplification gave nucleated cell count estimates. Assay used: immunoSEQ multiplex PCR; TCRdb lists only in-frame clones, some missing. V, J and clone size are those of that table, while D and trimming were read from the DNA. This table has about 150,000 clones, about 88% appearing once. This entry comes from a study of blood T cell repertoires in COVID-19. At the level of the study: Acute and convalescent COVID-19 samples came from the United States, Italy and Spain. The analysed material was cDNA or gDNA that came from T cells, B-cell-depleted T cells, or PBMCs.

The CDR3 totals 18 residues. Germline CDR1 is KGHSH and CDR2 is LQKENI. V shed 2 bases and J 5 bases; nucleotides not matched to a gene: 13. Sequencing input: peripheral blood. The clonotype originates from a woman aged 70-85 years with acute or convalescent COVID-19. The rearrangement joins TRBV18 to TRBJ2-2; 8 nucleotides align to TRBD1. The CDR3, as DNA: TGTGCCAGCTCACCAGCGGTGGCAGGGGGCCCGAGGACCGGGGAGCTGTTTTTT. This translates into CASSPAVAGGPRTGELFF.